What follows describes a single T cell receptor beta chain. Its antigen is unknown. Produced via immunoSEQ multiplex PCR; TCRdb's table is partial and in-frame only. The sample has roughly 13,000 clones; about three quarters are singletons. The data were taken from a study of somatic mutations in cytotoxic T cells in rheumatoid arthritis. Study as a whole: Patient blood, which was peripheral blood collected as 30 ml EDTA, was drawn right after diagnosis and before any treatment started. A subset of V beta antibody-stained T-cell populations was isolated by flow sorting, reaching nearly 100% purity, and this subset included V beta1+ cells that went on to TCRB sequencing.

Study-wide points: Measurement of CD8+ T-cell clonality revealed no significant difference between rheumatoid arthritis patients and age-matched healthy controls. In the expanded CD8+ clones, the antigen targets remained unknown.

V shed 4 bases and J shed 4 bases, with 11 bases lying between them. The CDR3 is 13 residues long. Germline V gene sequence: CDR1 SGHNT, CDR2 YYREEE (reference sequence). Material for sequencing was CD8+ T cells sorted from blood. The TCR originated in an adult with rheumatoid arthritis. This rearrangement joins TRBV5-4 to TRBJ2-5; D gene uncertain. CDR3 loop: CASSPLTAETQYF. The CDR3 nucleotides are TGTGCCAGCAGCCCCCTCACTGCAGAGACCCAGTACTTC. The full variable domain, with the rest looked up from reference TRBV5-4 and TRBJ2-5, is ETGVTQSPTHLIKTRGQQVTLRCSSQSGHNTVSWYQQALGQGPQFIFQYYREEENGRGNFPPRFSGLQFPNYSSELNVNALELDDSALYLCASSPLTAETQYFGPGTRLLVL.